Following are 31 T cell receptor beta chains from one sample sequenced in a study of OX40 agonist ivuxolimab in advanced cancers. The table came from immunoSEQ multiplex PCR; TCRdb's copy has only in-frame clones and leaves some out. The sample includes 65,000 to 85,000 clones, around 83% of them seen just once. This specimen was CD4+ or CD8+ T cells sorted from blood, taken in a trial of the OX40 agonist ivuxolimab. The receptors stem from an adult with an advanced solid tumor such as melanoma, head and neck, liver or kidney cancer.

This chain links TRBV7-2 with TRBJ2-3; possibly TRBD2 for D (5 bases). This CDR3 is built from 12 residues. V was shortened by 5 bases and J by 7 bases, with 10 bases between the two germline ends. Germline values: CDR1 SGHTA, CDR2 FQGNSA. The CDR3 nucleotides read TGTGCCAGCAGCCAACTAGACAATACGCAGTATTTT. Translating it yields CASSQLDNTQYF.

CDR3 amino acids: CSAGGEVGYTF. In nucleotides, the CDR3 is TGCAGTGCCGGGGGGGAGGTTGGCTACACCTTC. The rearrangement links TRBV20-1 to TRBJ1-2, with D possibly TRBD1 on 5 matching bases. The CDR3 loop spans 11 amino acids. CDR1 is DFQATT and CDR2 is SNEGSKA in the germline V gene (reference sequence). Trimming removed 6 bases at V and 7 bases at J, with 12 bases between.

V and J are TRBV10-2 and TRBJ1-1, with unresolved D. The V end was cut by 7 bases, the J end by 4 bases, with 13 bases between. This CDR3 spans 13 amino acids. Looked up from germline, CDR1 is WSHSY and CDR2 is SAAADI. The CDR3 reads CASNKGEGTEAFF. Here the CDR3 DNA reads TGCGCCAGCAACAAGGGAGAGGGCACTGAAGCTTTCTTT.

The chain couples TRBV28 to TRBJ2-7; D not certain. CDR3 length: 13 amino acids. V lost 2 bases and J lost 6, with 11 bases in between. The germline gives CDR1 MDHEN, CDR2 SYDVKM. The CDR3 nucleotides are TGTGCCAGCAGTTTACCCCGGTTGGCCGAGCAGTACTTC. Residues: CASSLPRLAEQYF.

This clone turned up a few times. V is TRBV4-3 and J is TRBJ2-6, with TRBD1 matching 8 bases. The CDR3 runs 17 residues. Germline V gene lookup returns CDR1 LGHNA and CDR2 YSLEER. The junction had 5 bases not matched to a gene; V was cut back by 4 bases and J by 0 bases. As DNA, the CDR3 is TGCGCCAGCAGCCCGGGACAGGCTTTCTCTGGGGCCAACGTCCTGACTTTC. Protein product: CASSPGQAFSGANVLTF.

This clone has just one count. The same CDR3 can be traced to other DNA sequences in this sample. V is TRBV19 and J is TRBJ2-3, with 11 bases identical to TRBD2. CDR1 and CDR2 from the germline V gene are LNHDA and SQIVND (reference sequence). The J segment lost 0 bases and the V segment lost 5 bases, leaving 10 bases of the junction unmatched. This CDR3 has 18 amino acids. This chain's CDR3 is CASSGGLAGHPSTDTQYF. The DNA for the CDR3 is TGTGCCAGTAGTGGAGGACTAGCGGGTCACCCGAGCACAGATACGCAGTATTTT.

This sequence joins TRBV10-3 and TRBJ1-1, with D hard to call. This CDR3 has 15 residues. The V gene lost 3 bases and the J gene lost 6 bases, with 17 bases spanning the gap. The germline CDR1 and CDR2 sequences are ENHRY and SYGVKD. The CDR3, as DNA: TGTGCCATCAGTGAAAGACCCCCCCAGCGACCTGAAGCTTTCTTT. It yields the protein CAISERPPQRPEAFF.

V and J are TRBV19 and TRBJ1-4, with TRBD1 as a possible D gene (6 bases). Trimming took 8 bases from V and 6 from J, leaving 19 bases between them. Looked up from germline, CDR1 is LNHDA and CDR2 is SQIVND (reference sequence). This CDR3 is 15 amino acids long. In DNA, the CDR3 is TGTGCCAGTCTGGACGGGACAAGCAGGGATGAAAAACTGTTTTTT. Translating gives CASLDGTSRDEKLFF.

The CDR3 nucleotides are TGTGCCTGGCGTAGGGCGGGGGGGTGGCAGTACTTC. Residues: CAWRRAGGWQYF. The chain employs TRBV30 and TRBJ2-7; the match to TRBD2 covers 9 bases. V gave up 5 bases and J gave up 9 bases; unmatched junction bases: 8. Germline V gene lookup returns CDR1 GTSNPN and CDR2 SVGIG (reference sequence). The CDR3 runs to 12 residues.

The chain carries TRBV18 and TRBJ1-3; possibly TRBD1 for D (5 bases). Looked up from germline, CDR1 is KGHSH and CDR2 is LQKENI. The CDR3 extends over 17 amino acids. V lost 2 bases and J 3 bases, leaving 17 bases between the germline ends. The CDR3 loop reads CASSPYPHTGLGNTIYF. In DNA, the CDR3 is TGTGCCAGCTCACCATATCCCCACACAGGCCTTGGAAACACCATATATTTT.

The chain is built from TRBV29-1 and TRBJ2-1; a weak D match, TRBD2 (5 bases). The CDR3 runs 14 residues. The germline gives CDR1 SQVTM, CDR2 ANQGSEA. V lost 0 bases and J 0 bases, leaving 6 bases between the germline ends. The CDR3 DNA is TGCAGCGTTGAAGATAGCGCCTCCTACAATGAGCAGTTCTTC. Encoded protein: CSVEDSASYNEQFF.

This chain links TRBV29-1 with TRBJ1-1; D is uncertain. The ends were cut back, 3 bases at V and 1 base at J, with 6 bases in the middle. Germline CDR1 and CDR2: SQVTM and ANQGSEA. CDR3 size: 12 residues. Here the CDR3 DNA reads TGCAGCGTTGACGAGGCGAACACTGAAGCTTTCTTT. Its protein product is CSVDEANTEAFF.

The chain combines TRBV30 with TRBJ1-6, with TRBD1 matching 8 bases. V trimming: 2 bases; J trimming: 6 bases; junction bases outside the gene matches: 3. The CDR3 has 14 residues. Germline V gene data show CDR1 as GTSNPN and CDR2 as SVGIG (reference sequence). The chain's CDR3 is CAWSITGGNSPLHF. In DNA form, the CDR3 reads TGTGCCTGGAGTATTACAGGGGGTAATTCACCCCTCCACTTT.

There are a few counts of this clone. The chain recombines TRBV7-9 with TRBJ2-4; D possibly matches TRBD1 or TRBD2 (5 bases each). Trimming took off 5 bases at V and 3 bases at J, with 17 bases between the two ends. This CDR3 has 16 residues. Germline V lookup: CDR1 SEHNR, CDR2 FQNEAQ (reference sequence). CDR3 in DNA: TGTGCCAGCAGCCCCGTCGGGGATAGGGGCAAAAACATTCAGTACTTC. Its translation is CASSPVGDRGKNIQYF.

The V and J genes are TRBV5-1 and TRBJ2-5, with 8 bases matching TRBD1. The CDR3 has 16 residues. Germline CDR1 and CDR2: SGHRS and YFSETQ. The ends lost 1 base at V and 1 base at J; junction bases unmatched: 6. This CDR3 reads CASSLRPGTGQETQYF. The CDR3 coding sequence is TGCGCCAGCAGCTTGCGGCCCGGGACAGGCCAAGAGACCCAGTACTTC. Supplemented by reference TRBV5-1 and TRBJ2-5, the full variable domain reads KAGVTQTPRYLIKTRGQQVTLSCSPISGHRSVSWYQQTPGQGLQFLFEYFSETQRNKGNFPGRFSGRQFSNSRSEMNVSTLELGDSALYLCASSLRPGTGQETQYFGPGTRLLVL.

The J gene is TRBJ1-1, the V gene TRBV6-6; possibly TRBD1 for D (6 bases). Trimming pared 6 bases from V and 1 base from J, leaving 12 bases between. The CDR3 runs 14 residues. Germline values: CDR1 MNHNY, CDR2 SVGAGI (reference sequence). The CDR3 DNA reads TGTGCCAGCAGGTCCGGACAGACGAACACTGAAGCTTTCTTT. Amino acid sequence: CASRSGQTNTEAFF.

The chain is built from TRBV7-2 and TRBJ2-2; D possibly corresponds to TRBD2 (6 bases). The CDR3 loop spans 15 amino acids. Deletions cut 3 bases from V and 8 bases from J, with 16 bases between. Germline V gene lookup returns CDR1 SGHTA and CDR2 FQGNSA. For the CDR3, the DNA is TGTGCCAGCAGCTTCAGGGCGGGATCATCTGGGGAGCTGTTTTTT. Residues: CASSFRAGSSGELFF.

The chain carries TRBV6-1 and TRBJ2-1; D may be TRBD2 (6 bases). The CDR3 is made up of 16 amino acids. Germline V gene lookup returns CDR1 MNHNS and CDR2 SASEGT. Trimming pared 2 bases from V and 0 bases from J, leaving 11 bases between. The CDR3 protein is CASSELGRGSYNEQFF. CDR3 DNA: TGTGCCAGCAGTGAATTGGGGCGGGGCTCCTACAATGAGCAGTTCTTC.

This clone was observed a few times. V and J are TRBV5-6 and TRBJ2-7; 7 positions agree with TRBD1. The CDR3 has 14 residues. V was clipped by 2 bases and J by 0 bases; unmatched bases: 2. Germline V gene lookup returns CDR1 SGHDT and CDR2 YYEEEE. In nucleotides, the CDR3 is TGTGCCAGCAGCTTACAGGGGATCTCCTACGAGCAGTACTTC. This encodes CASSLQGISYEQYF. Full variable domain (remainder filled in from reference TRBV5-6 and TRBJ2-7): DAGVTQSPTHLIKTRGQQVTLRCSPKSGHDTVSWYQQALGQGPQFIFQYYEEEERQRGNFPDRFSGHQFPNYSSELNVNALLLGDSALYLCASSLQGISYEQYFGPGTRLTVT.

The chain recombines TRBV5-1 with TRBJ1-1; D unclear. The CDR3 contains 15 residues. V dropped 0 bases and J dropped 1 base, with 10 bases sitting between them. The V gene's germline CDR1 is SGHRS and CDR2 YFSETQ. The CDR3 DNA reads as TGCGCCAGCAGCTTGGCCTACAGATGGAACACTGAAGCTTTCTTT. As protein: CASSLAYRWNTEAFF. The full variable domain, rest sourced from reference TRBV5-1 and TRBJ1-1, is KAGVTQTPRYLIKTRGQQVTLSCSPISGHRSVSWYQQTPGQGLQFLFEYFSETQRNKGNFPGRFSGRQFSNSRSEMNVSTLELGDSALYLCASSLAYRWNTEAFFGQGTRLTVV.

The CDR3 DNA is TGTGCCAGCAGAGGGCCATCCTATGGCTACACCTTC. It translates to CASRGPSYGYTF. V and J are TRBV16 and TRBJ1-2, with D uncertain. V lost 6 bases to trimming and J lost 4 bases, with 9 bases between them. Germline CDR1 and CDR2: KGHSY and FQNENV. This CDR3 region has 12 residues.

The chain recombines TRBV27 with TRBJ1-5, with D maybe TRBD1 (5 bases). V was cut by 8 bases and J by 4 bases, with 24 bases left in between. The CDR3 extends over 17 amino acids. Germline values: CDR1 MNHEY, CDR2 SMNVEV (reference sequence). This chain's CDR3 is CASAADTPNGSNQPQHF. DNA of the CDR3: TGTGCCAGCGCCGCGGACACCCCCAACGGGTCAAATCAGCCCCAGCATTTT.

This clone has only one observation. V and J are TRBV5-6 and TRBJ2-2; D is perhaps TRBD1 or TRBD2 (5 bases each). V lost 4 bases and J lost 5, with 12 bases in between. The CDR3 loop spans 14 amino acids. Germline-derived CDR1 and CDR2 are SGHDT and YYEEEE. The CDR3 DNA reads as TGTGCCAGCAGCCTGGGGACCTGGACCGGGGAGCTGTTTTTT. This codes for CASSLGTWTGELFF.

The chain joins TRBV7-9 to TRBJ1-6; 7 bases fit TRBD1. CDR3 length: 16 amino acids. With 5 bases clipped from V and 9 bases from J, the junction kept 13 bases outside the gene matches. CDR1 and CDR2 (germline): SEHNR, FQNEAQ (reference sequence). The CDR3 coding sequence is TGTGCCAGCAGCATAATCACGGGGCAGGGGGGTTCACCCCTCCACTTT. Its translation is CASSIITGQGGSPLHF.

This chain links TRBV15 with TRBJ2-1; tentatively, D is TRBD1 (6 bases). The V end lost 1 base, the J end lost 5 bases, and 12 bases lay between the germline ends. Germline values: CDR1 LNHNV, CDR2 YYDKDF (reference sequence). The CDR3 spans 15 residues. CDR3 protein: CATSRGRTEDNEQFF. The CDR3 nucleotides read TGTGCCACCAGCAGAGGTAGGACAGAGGACAATGAGCAGTTCTTC.

J is TRBJ2-7 and V is TRBV6-1; D is undetermined. Germline loops: CDR1 MNHNS, CDR2 SASEGT. Trimming stripped 5 bases from V and 2 bases from J, with 4 bases between. The CDR3 is made up of 11 amino acids. CDR3 sequence reads: CASSITYEQYF. The CDR3, as DNA: TGTGCCAGCAGTATCACCTACGAGCAGTACTTC.

The V gene is TRBV7-9, the J gene TRBJ1-4, with D unclear. Looked up from germline, CDR1 is SEHNR and CDR2 is FQNEAQ (reference sequence). The CDR3 runs to 14 residues. The V gene lost 1 base and the J gene lost 8 bases, with 11 bases spanning the gap. CDR3 in amino acids: CASSLGINREKLFF. CDR3 coding DNA: TGTGCCAGCAGCTTAGGGATTAACCGGGAAAAACTGTTTTTT. The full variable domain, with the rest looked up from reference TRBV7-9 and TRBJ1-4, is DTGVSQNPRHKITKRGQNVTFRCDPISEHNRLYWYRQTLGQGPEFLTYFQNEAQLEKSRLLSDRFSAERPKGSFSTLEIQRTEQGDSAMYLCASSLGINREKLFFGSGTQLSVL.

V usage is TRBV6-5 and J usage is TRBJ2-5; maybe TRBD1 (6 bases). V shed 0 bases and J shed 5 bases, with 10 bases lying between them. The germline CDR1 and CDR2 sequences are MNHEY and SVGAGI. This CDR3 has 14 residues. The CDR3 DNA reads as TGTGCCAGCAGTTACTCAGCACAGGGCGAGACCCAGTACTTC. This codes for CASSYSAQGETQYF.

The J gene is TRBJ2-7, the V gene TRBV5-4; a weak D match, TRBD1 (5 bases). V gave up 0 bases and J gave up 1 base, with 8 bases separating them. Per the germline V gene, CDR1 is SGHNT and CDR2 is YYREEE (reference sequence). The CDR3 runs 14 residues. CDR3 in amino acids: CASSLDQGSYEQYF. In nucleotides, the CDR3 is TGTGCCAGCAGCTTGGATCAGGGTTCCTACGAGCAGTACTTC.

In its sample, this clone was seen once. The chain links TRBV5-4 to TRBJ2-1, with D perhaps matching TRBD2 (5 bases). This CDR3 spans 17 amino acids. V lost 3 bases to trimming and J lost 8 bases, with 24 bases between them. The germline V gene encodes CDR1 SGHNT and CDR2 YYREEE (reference sequence). The DNA of the CDR3 is TGTGCCAGCAGCTACCAAGGACGGCGGGCCCGCCGAGATGAGCAGTTCTTC. It is translated as CASSYQGRRARRDEQFF.

J is TRBJ2-7 and V is TRBV10-3, with TRBD1 identical over 7 bases. V dropped 8 bases and J dropped 2; count of bases not matched to a gene: 6. The germline V gene encodes CDR1 ENHRY and CDR2 SYGVKD. This CDR3 spans 13 amino acids. The CDR3 nucleotides are TGTGCCATCGCAGGGCAGGGGGCCTACGAGCAGTACTTC. Translation: CAIAGQGAYEQYF.